Following are 17 T cell receptor beta chains from one sample sequenced in a study of T cells in localized non-small cell lung cancer (TCRdb year 2020). Receptors were amplified or captured by the immunoSEQ multiplex PCR assay. Entries here come from immuneACCESS through TCRdb and include only in-frame sequences with V and J called. Some clones fail to appear in such tables; in the studies checked, an unresolved V gene covers under half of the shortfall, and the cause of the remainder is unknown. For this sample there are roughly 61,000 clones; about four fifths appear just once. Of the sample, roughly 4.5% falls within the top ten clones. Sequencing used PBMCs, obtained before any cancer treatment. These receptors all stem from a man between 40 and 69 years old with stage II lung adenocarcinoma.

The J gene is TRBJ2-3, the V gene TRBV6-5; no definite D call. This CDR3 is 14 amino acids long. Between the trimmed V and J ends, which lost 0 bases and 5 bases, there was a span of 9 bases. Germline assignment: CDR1 MNHEY and CDR2 SVGAGI. The CDR3 DNA reads as TGTGCCAGCAGTTACTCGATGCGCGGAGATACGCAGTATTTT. Translated, it gives CASSYSMRGDTQYF.

The chain recombines TRBV7-8 with TRBJ2-2; 9 bases align to TRBD2. This CDR3 contains 18 residues. Germline trimming cut 5 bases from V and 0 bases from J; bases unmatched to any gene: 10. Germline V gene sequence: CDR1 SGHVS, CDR2 FQNEAQ. CDR3 amino acids: CASSPWGAGGANTGELFF. As DNA, the CDR3 is TGTGCCAGCAGCCCTTGGGGAGCGGGAGGCGCGAACACCGGGGAGCTGTTTTTT. The full variable domain, completed using reference TRBV7-8 and TRBJ2-2, is GAGVSQSPRYKVAKRGQDVALRCDPISGHVSLFWYQQALGQGPEFLTYFQNEAQLDKSGLPSDRFFAERPEGSVSTLKIQRTQQEDSAVYLCASSPWGAGGANTGELFFGEGSRLTVL.

This chain joins TRBV4-1 and TRBJ1-1; weak D call: TRBD1 (6 bases). Germline lookup yields CDR1 MGHRA and CDR2 YSYEKL. CDR3 length: 14 amino acids. V gave up 2 bases and J gave up 2 bases, with 9 bases separating them. CDR3 in amino acids: CASSQQTGNTEAFF. CDR3 coding DNA: TGCGCCAGCAGCCAACAGACAGGTAACACTGAAGCTTTCTTT.

The chain combines TRBV6-1 with TRBJ2-3; no clear D. The germline CDR1 and CDR2 sequences are MNHNS and SASEGT. This CDR3 contains 13 residues. The V and J ends lost 7 bases and 4 bases respectively, with 12 bases between them. CDR3 in amino acids: CASNPPGADTQYF. DNA of the CDR3: TGTGCCAGCAACCCCCCAGGTGCAGATACGCAGTATTTT.

V gene TRBV6-5 combines with J gene TRBJ2-3; 7 nucleotides align to TRBD1. The CDR3 is made up of 15 amino acids. Losses at the gene ends were 5 bases for V and 2 bases for J; bases not matched to a gene: 7. Germline CDR1 and CDR2: MNHEY and SVGAGI. This chain's CDR3 is CASSTRQGDTDTQYF. In nucleotides, the CDR3 is TGTGCCAGCAGTACCCGACAGGGAGACACAGATACGCAGTATTTT.

The V call is TRBV4-2, the J call TRBJ1-2; D remains unclear. Looked up from germline, CDR1 is LGHNA and CDR2 is YNFKEQ. With 0 bases removed from V and 8 bases from J, the gap between germline ends came to 13 bases. The CDR3 has 14 residues. DNA of the CDR3: TGTGCCAGCAGCCAAGATCGAGGGCCGGGGGGCTACACCTTC. Protein product: CASSQDRGPGGYTF.

The chain employs TRBV19 and TRBJ1-1; the D is unclear. Trimming took off 4 bases at V and 5 bases at J, with 11 bases between the two ends. From germline, CDR1 is LNHDA and CDR2 SQIVND (reference sequence). The CDR3 runs 13 residues. The CDR3 loop is CASSRTGGTEAFF. In DNA, the CDR3 is TGTGCCAGTAGTAGGACGGGAGGGACTGAAGCTTTCTTT.

The chain combines TRBV30 with TRBJ2-1; no reliable D call. This CDR3 has 14 amino acids. Per the germline V gene, CDR1 is GTSNPN and CDR2 is SVGIG (reference sequence). Between the trimmed V and J ends, which lost 1 base and 0 bases, there was a span of 7 bases. DNA for the CDR3: TGTGCCTGGAGTGGCGAGAGCTCCTACAATGAGCAGTTCTTC. Encoded protein: CAWSGESSYNEQFF.

The V and J genes are TRBV6-6 and TRBJ1-2; D is unclear. Germline V gene data show CDR1 as MNHNY and CDR2 as SVGAGI (reference sequence). Trimming left V 0 bases short and J 8 bases short, with 7 bases between. The CDR3 is 12 amino acids. In DNA, the CDR3 is TGTGCCAGCAGTTACTCAGGGCGAGGCTACACCTTC. Translating gives CASSYSGRGYTF.

The CDR3 region has the DNA TGTGCCAGCAGCGCGGGACTAGCGGGAGGTGAGGGCACAGATACGCAGTATTTT. Its translation is CASSAGLAGGEGTDTQYF. The V gene is TRBV9, the J gene TRBJ2-3; 15 bases match TRBD2. The J segment lost 1 base and the V segment lost 3 bases, leaving 6 bases of the junction unmatched. CDR1 and CDR2 (germline): SGDLS, YYNGEE. The CDR3 has 18 residues. Filled out from reference TRBV9 and TRBJ2-3, the complete variable domain reads DSGVTQTPKHLITATGQRVTLRCSPRSGDLSVYWYQQSLDQGLQFLIQYYNGEERAKGNILERFSAQQFPDLHSELNLSSLELGDSALYFCASSAGLAGGEGTDTQYFGPGTRLTVL.

The chain uses TRBV6-1 and TRBJ1-3, with unresolved D. This CDR3 comprises 14 residues. The V gene's germline CDR1 is MNHNS and CDR2 SASEGT. Trimming cost V 6 bases and J 0 bases, with 9 bases left between them. This CDR3 reads CASSLSDSGNTIYF. The CDR3 DNA sequence: TGTGCCAGCAGCCTGTCAGACTCTGGAAACACCATATATTTT.

This clone was observed once. The V gene is TRBV7-2, the J gene TRBJ1-1, with a weak D call TRBD1 (5 bases). The V end lost 0 bases, the J end lost 0 bases, and 8 bases lay between the germline ends. From germline, CDR1 is SGHTA and CDR2 FQGNSA. The CDR3 sequence is 15 residues long. CDR3 in amino acids: CASSLAEGLNTEAFF. The CDR3 DNA sequence: TGTGCCAGCAGCTTAGCAGAGGGGCTGAACACTGAAGCTTTCTTT.

The chain carries TRBV5-1 and TRBJ1-1; possible D gene TRBD1, 6 bases. The CDR3 has 18 amino acids. Trimming cost V 3 bases and J 3 bases, with 24 bases left between them. Germline V gives CDR1 SGHRS, CDR2 YFSETQ. The CDR3 nucleotides read TGCGCCAGCAGCTGGGGGGCAGGGCTCCTTATTTCGGACACTGAAGCTTTCTTT. Its protein product is CASSWGAGLLISDTEAFF.

This sequence joins TRBV2 and TRBJ2-1; weak D call: TRBD2 (6 bases). This CDR3 spans 13 amino acids. The V gene's germline CDR1 is SNHLY and CDR2 FYNNEI. Deletions cut 0 bases from V and 13 bases from J, with 13 bases between. As DNA, the CDR3 is TGTGCCAGCAGTGAAGCGCTGCGGGACTCCCAGTTCTTC. Protein sequence: CASSEALRDSQFF. Variable domain in full (rest from reference TRBV2 and TRBJ2-1): EPEVTQTPSHQVTQMGQEVILRCVPISNHLYFYWYRQILGQKVEFLVSFYNNEISEKSEIFDDQFSVERPDGSNFTLKIRSTKLEDSAMYFCASSEALRDSQFFGPGTRLTVL.

This rearrangement joins TRBV11-2 to TRBJ1-4; no definite D call. V lost 2 bases and J lost 6, with 13 bases in between. The length of the CDR3 is 15 residues. The germline V gene has CDR1 SGHAT and CDR2 FQNNGV. CDR3 in DNA: TGTGCCAGCAGCTTAAGAAGCGGCGCAGATGAAAAACTGTTTTTT. Translation: CASSLRSGADEKLFF.

By sample fraction, this clone is medium-sized (0.01 to 0.1%). The rearrangement uses TRBV7-2 and TRBJ1-2; 11 bases map to TRBD1. This CDR3 has 15 residues. The germline gives CDR1 SGHTA, CDR2 FQGNSA. After removal of 5 bases from V and 8 bases from J, the junction contained 10 bases not matched to a gene. The CDR3 DNA reads TGTGCCAGCAGCGCCCCGGGACAGGGGGTGTGGGGCTACACCTTC. This gives the protein CASSAPGQGVWGYTF.

The chain recombines TRBV7-2 with TRBJ2-7, with 7 bases fitting TRBD2. The CDR3 is made up of 13 amino acids. V shed 2 bases and J 4 bases; nucleotides not matched to a gene: 2. Germline V gene data show CDR1 as SGHTA and CDR2 as FQGNSA. CDR3 DNA: TGTGCCAGCAGCTTACCGGGAGGATACGAGCAGTACTTC. The encoded protein is CASSLPGGYEQYF.